The rows below give T cell receptor beta chains drawn from one sample of a study of T cells of healthy individuals. TCRdb redid the calling of the 5' RACE reads with MiXCR, one entry per CDR3 protein. The table has around 98,000 distinct CDR3 sequences, 17% seen once. The receptor source for this set is a human donor in good health. Each CDR3 is given with its conserved first and last residue. Each record gives: CDR3 protein, V gene, D gene. The D gene is left open where the match is weak.

CASSVGLAGELFF TRBV6-2/TRBV6-3 NA
CASSLDGEGAGFEKLFF TRBV11-2 TRBD1
CASSQERGIEQYF TRBV4-3 NA
CASSIGRVNTEAFF TRBV28 NA
CASSAEGAGYTF TRBV28 TRBD1
CSARDLEGAAYEQYF TRBV20-1 NA
CSAEILREPGTDTQYF TRBV20-1 TRBD2
CASSLVPSGVMNTEAFF TRBV7-2 NA
CASSLRGLNRALHF TRBV28 NA
CASSPPGQAYEQYF TRBV27 TRBD1
CAISATQTLRGGYTF TRBV10-3 NA
CASGKGLAGDEQFF TRBV4-1 TRBD2
CASSEGTGEGSGLAIYEQYF TRBV5-6 NA
CASSINGQAFYNEQFF TRBV19 NA
CASRAGTSASYEQYF TRBV12-3/TRBV12-4 TRBD2
CSADPGQTQFSTDTQYF TRBV20-1 NA
CASNNPGQGIGGYTF TRBV19 TRBD1
CAGGSGANVLTF TRBV28 NA
CASSQGGGDSPLHF TRBV3-1 NA
CASSLVGQQETQYF TRBV5-1 NA
CASGRRGTEAFF TRBV28 NA
CSARGPTVDTQYF TRBV20-1 NA
CASSDVAGATDTQYF TRBV6-1 TRBD2
CSVEDRRNTEAFF TRBV29-1 NA
CASSAQFF TRBV7-9 NA
CSAGRSTTPYEQYF TRBV20-1 NA
CASSLKLAGDEQYF TRBV5-4 TRBD2
CASAPGHYEQYF TRBV7-2 NA
CASSPRETGPGNTIYF TRBV18 TRBD1
CAGGMGQGVPRELFF TRBV28 TRBD1
CASSLPMDGQETQYF TRBV5-1 NA
CASSRGPPGPQETQYF TRBV4-3 NA
CASSPTGQGYEQYF TRBV27 TRBD1
CASSSAPALAGSNTGELFF TRBV7-7 TRBD2
CASSPGGFDEKLFF TRBV6-5 NA
CASRIGYTEAFF TRBV7-9 NA
CASSYRKTGNYGYTF TRBV7-9 TRBD1
CASSLDRGNTEAFF TRBV5-1 NA
CSAREADFYEQYF TRBV20-1 NA
CASSLDGREYF TRBV5-1 TRBD2
CASSWAGNGYTF TRBV12-3/TRBV12-4 NA
CASSLTGANVLTF TRBV5-4 NA
CSVGGGGNIQYF TRBV29-1 TRBD2
CASSQEISGSDEQYF TRBV14 TRBD2
CASSLYMNTEAFF TRBV12-3/TRBV12-4 NA
CASSPGQLTGELFF TRBV5-1 NA
CSARDVTGTSLTGELFF TRBV20-1 TRBD2
CASSLQGQSYGYTF TRBV28 TRBD1
CASSRPSSYEQYF TRBV2 NA
CSAKQGVGSYNEQFF TRBV20-1 TRBD1
CASSSLLVGGRSEQFF TRBV7-2 NA
CASSLGGEVSNEQFF TRBV6-2/TRBV6-3 TRBD1
CASSLVQGGNYGYTF TRBV28 TRBD1
CASNRLVARETQYF TRBV6-2/TRBV6-3 NA
CAISGGEGYNEQFF TRBV10-3 TRBD2
CASSFETENTEAFF TRBV5-1 NA
CAIRPGTFKNNEQFF TRBV10-3 NA
CASNPESGANVLTF TRBV6-2/TRBV6-3 NA
CASSQARAGGPHGEQFF TRBV4-3 NA
CASSLAGGMVQFF TRBV7-9 NA